This T cell receptor (beta chain) was observed in a study of blood T cell repertoires in COVID-19 (dated by TCRdb to between 2020 and 2021). Some background on the complete study: Collaborator samples came from the United States, Italy and Spain and covered acute and convalescent phases of COVID-19. The material from the prospective study consisted of cDNA or gDNA derived from T cells, B-cell-depleted T cells, or PBMCs. The dataset comprised deeply sampled blood TCRbeta repertoires from subjects exposed to, actively infected with, or recovered from COVID-19. The repertoires were released in a freely available public database meant as a resource for research on the immune response to SARS-CoV-2. The samples were drawn from two sources: the first 160 participants of the ongoing ImmuneRACE study, and 1,254 subjects contributed by 6 global collaborators. Nearly every sample came with metadata listing a de-identified subject ID, COVID-19 status, age in years and sex. HLA class I and class II types, where available, came from metadata supplied by the sample provider rather than from assay-based typing. Paper-wide results and their limitations: How much clinical and demographic metadata was included differed by source and by participant, and the metadata was provided uncurated.

Turning to this clone: Its recognized antigen is unknown. No much larger clone is present one base from it, and per-base qualities are unavailable.

TCRbeta CDR3 regions were amplified from genomic DNA using the immunoSEQ Assay, a bias-controlled multiplex PCR. As for the original processing: Within the assay, amplification of reference gene primers was used to estimate how many nucleated cells each sample contained. To quantify the absolute abundance of each unique TCRbeta CDR3 rearrangement, sequence reads were collapsed and filtered. For each sample, productive Simpson clonality was calculated as the square root of Simpson's diversity index over productive rearrangements. TCRdb mirrors the immuneACCESS table, restricted to in-frame sequences. Some clones are absent from its copies; in checked studies, under half trace to an unresolved V gene, and the reason for the others is unknown. V, J and clone size reflect that table, while D and trimming were determined from the DNA. This sample gives 150,000 to 180,000 clones in total; around 83% of them show up just once. Of the sample, about an eighth is held by the ten largest clones.

The CDR3 covers 15 residues, taking in both the cysteine and the phenylalanine. Only CDR3 DNA remains: 45 bases, in frame from the first base. The germline V gene gives CDR1 as MNHEY and CDR2 as SVGAGI. Trimming at the junction amounts to 6 bases on V and 4 bases on J, and the germline ends lie 19 bases apart. In Seattle, one collaborating source enrolled patients while the infection was active and tracked those patients longitudinally over the course of disease. The collaborating institutions used their own protocols to collect whole blood in K2EDTA tubes. For TCRbeta analysis, collaborator samples were shipped as frozen whole blood, as isolated PBMCs, or as DNA extracted from either sample type.

Sequenced sample: peripheral blood. The sequence derives from a woman aged 60-70 years with COVID-19, enrolled during active disease. The V and J genes are TRBV6-5 and TRBJ2-7; a tentative D call is TRBD1 (5 bases match). This receptor carries the CDR3 CASRPSNVDTYEQYF. Here is the DNA: TGTGCCAGCAGACCCTCAAATGTGGACACATACGAGCAGTACTTC.